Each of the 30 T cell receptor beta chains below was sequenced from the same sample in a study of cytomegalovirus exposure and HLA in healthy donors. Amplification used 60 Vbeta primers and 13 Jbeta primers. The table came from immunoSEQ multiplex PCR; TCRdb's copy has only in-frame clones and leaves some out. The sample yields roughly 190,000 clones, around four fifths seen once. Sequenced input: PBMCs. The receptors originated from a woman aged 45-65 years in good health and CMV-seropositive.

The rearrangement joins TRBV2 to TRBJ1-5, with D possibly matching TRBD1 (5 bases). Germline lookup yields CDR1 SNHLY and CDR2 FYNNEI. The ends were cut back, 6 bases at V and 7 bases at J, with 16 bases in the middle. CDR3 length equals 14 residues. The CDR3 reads CASSATGLLQPQHF. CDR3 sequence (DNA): TGTGCCAGCAGCGCTACAGGACTACTACAGCCCCAGCATTTT.

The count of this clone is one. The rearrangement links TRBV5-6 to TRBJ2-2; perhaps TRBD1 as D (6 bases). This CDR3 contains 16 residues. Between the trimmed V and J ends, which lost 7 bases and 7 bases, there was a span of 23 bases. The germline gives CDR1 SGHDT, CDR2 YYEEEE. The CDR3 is CASSGLGRGFGGELFF. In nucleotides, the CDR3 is TGTGCCAGCTCTGGGCTCGGCAGGGGATTTGGCGGGGAGCTGTTTTTT.

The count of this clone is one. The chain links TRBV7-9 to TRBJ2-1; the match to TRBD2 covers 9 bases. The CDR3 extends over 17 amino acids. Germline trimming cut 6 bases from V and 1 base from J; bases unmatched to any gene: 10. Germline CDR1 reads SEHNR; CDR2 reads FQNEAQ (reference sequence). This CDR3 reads CASSSSASGVSYNEQFF. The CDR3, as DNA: TGTGCCAGCAGTAGCTCGGCTAGCGGGGTTTCCTACAATGAGCAGTTCTTC.

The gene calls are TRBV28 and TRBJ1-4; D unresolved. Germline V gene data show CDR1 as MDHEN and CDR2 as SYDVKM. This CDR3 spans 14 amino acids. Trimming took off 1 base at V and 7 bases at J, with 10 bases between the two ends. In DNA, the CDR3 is TGTGCCAGCAGTTTATCGGGTCGGGTTGAAAAACTGTTTTTT. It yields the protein CASSLSGRVEKLFF.

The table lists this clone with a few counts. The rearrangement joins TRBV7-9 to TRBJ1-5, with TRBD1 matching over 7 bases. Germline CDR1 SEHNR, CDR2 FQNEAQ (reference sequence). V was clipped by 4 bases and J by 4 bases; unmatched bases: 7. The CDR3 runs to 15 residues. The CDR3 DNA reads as TGTGCCAGCAGCTCCGACAGGGAGTTTAATCAGCCCCAGCATTTT. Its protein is CASSSDREFNQPQHF.

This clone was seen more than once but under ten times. The CDR3 DNA reads as TGTGCCAGCAGCCCCCGGACAGGGATGAACACTGAAGCTTTCTTT. It codes for CASSPRTGMNTEAFF. The J gene is TRBJ1-1, the V gene TRBV5-6; 8 bases are shared with TRBD1. V trimming: 4 bases; J trimming: 0 bases; junction bases outside the gene matches: 5. From germline, CDR1 is SGHDT and CDR2 YYEEEE. This CDR3 spans 15 amino acids.

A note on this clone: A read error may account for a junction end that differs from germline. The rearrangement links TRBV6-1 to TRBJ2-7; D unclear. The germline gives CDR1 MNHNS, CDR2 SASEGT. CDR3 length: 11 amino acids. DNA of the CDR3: TGTGCCAGCAGTGAAAGCTACGAGCACTACTTC. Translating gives CASSESYEHYF.

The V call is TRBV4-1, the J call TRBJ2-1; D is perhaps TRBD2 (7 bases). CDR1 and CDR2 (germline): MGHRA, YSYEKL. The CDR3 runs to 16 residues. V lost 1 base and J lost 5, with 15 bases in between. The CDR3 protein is CASSQGGGGGHNEQFF. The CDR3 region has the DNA TGCGCCAGCAGCCAAGGGGGGGGCGGGGGCCACAATGAGCAGTTCTTC.

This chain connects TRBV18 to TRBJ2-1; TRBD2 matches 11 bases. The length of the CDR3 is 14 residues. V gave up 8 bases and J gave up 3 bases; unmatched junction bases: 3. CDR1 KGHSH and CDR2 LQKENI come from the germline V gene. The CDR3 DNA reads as TGTGCCAGCACGGGGACTAGCGGCTACAATGAGCAGTTCTTC. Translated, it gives CASTGTSGYNEQFF.

The chain's CDR3 is CASSTSGGQAGELFF. The CDR3 region has the DNA TGTGCCAGCAGCACTAGCGGGGGGCAGGCCGGGGAGCTGTTTTTT. The rearrangement links TRBV6-5 to TRBJ2-2, with 12 nucleotides matching TRBD2. CDR3 length equals 15 residues. V gave up 6 bases and J gave up 6 bases; unmatched junction bases: 5. Germline assignment: CDR1 MNHEY and CDR2 SVGAGI.

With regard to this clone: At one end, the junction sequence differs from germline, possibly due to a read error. The CDR3 DNA is TGTTCCAGCAGCCAGGGGGTTTACGAGCAGTACTTC. Translation: CSSSQGVYEQYF. The genes are TRBV7-9 and TRBJ2-7; 7 bases line up with TRBD1. This CDR3 contains 12 residues. CDR1 and CDR2 (germline): SEHNR, FQNEAQ (reference sequence).

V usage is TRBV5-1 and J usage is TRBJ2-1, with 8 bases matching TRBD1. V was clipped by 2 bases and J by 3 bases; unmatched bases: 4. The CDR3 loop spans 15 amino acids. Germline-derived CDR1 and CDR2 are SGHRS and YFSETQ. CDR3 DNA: TGCGCCAGCAGCTTACAGGGGGGTGGCTACAATGAGCAGTTCTTC. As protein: CASSLQGGGYNEQFF.

The CDR3 is CASTMGTGLYSPLHF. DNA for the CDR3: TGTGCCAGCACGATGGGGACAGGGTTATATTCACCCCTCCACTTT. The chain uses TRBV27 and TRBJ1-6, with 9 nucleotides matching TRBD1. The CDR3 has 15 amino acids. Per the germline V gene, CDR1 is MNHEY and CDR2 is SMNVEV (reference sequence). V lost 7 bases, J lost 8 bases, and 9 bases stayed unmatched.

The CDR3 nucleotides read TGTGCCAGCAGCTTAGAATTGGGACTAGCGGGGGTTTACAATGAGCAGTTCTTC. Protein sequence: CASSLELGLAGVYNEQFF. The rearrangement links TRBV7-9 to TRBJ2-1, with 14 bases fitting TRBD2. Germline loops: CDR1 SEHNR, CDR2 FQNEAQ (reference sequence). The CDR3 is 18 residues long. Trimming removed 1 base from V and 4 bases from J; junction bases left unmatched: 6.

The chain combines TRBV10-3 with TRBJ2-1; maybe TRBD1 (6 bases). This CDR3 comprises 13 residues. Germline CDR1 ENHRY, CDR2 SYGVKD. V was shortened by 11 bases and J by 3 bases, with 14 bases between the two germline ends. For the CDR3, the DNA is TGTGCCCTCCGACAGGAGAGCTACAATGAGCAGTTCTTC. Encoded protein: CALRQESYNEQFF.

The CDR3 DNA reads TGTGCCAGCAGCTTTTCCGGGAACACTGAAGCTTTCTTT. Amino acid sequence: CASSFSGNTEAFF. J is TRBJ1-1 and V is TRBV7-8; D is unclear. The germline gives CDR1 SGHVS, CDR2 FQNEAQ. Between the trimmed V and J ends, which lost 3 bases and 1 base, there was a span of 6 bases. CDR3 length equals 13 residues.

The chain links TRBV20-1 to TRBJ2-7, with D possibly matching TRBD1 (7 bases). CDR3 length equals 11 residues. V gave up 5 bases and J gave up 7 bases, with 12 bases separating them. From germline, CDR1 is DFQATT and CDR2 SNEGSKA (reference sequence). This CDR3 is CSAQGGSEQYF. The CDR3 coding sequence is TGCAGTGCTCAGGGGGGCAGTGAGCAGTACTTC.

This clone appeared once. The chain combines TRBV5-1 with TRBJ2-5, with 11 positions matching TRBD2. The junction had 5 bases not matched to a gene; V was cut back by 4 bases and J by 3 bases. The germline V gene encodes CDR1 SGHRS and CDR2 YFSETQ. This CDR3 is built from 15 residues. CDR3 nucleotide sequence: TGCGCCAGCAGCCGGGGACTAGCGGAAAAAGAGACCCAGTACTTC. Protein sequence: CASSRGLAEKETQYF.

The CDR3 DNA sequence: TGTGCCAGCAGCTTAAGGGGACTAGCGGGGTTATCATCCTACAATGAGCAGTTCTTC. This gives the protein CASSLRGLAGLSSYNEQFF. The chain combines TRBV7-2 with TRBJ2-1; 13 nucleotides agree with TRBD2. CDR1 is SGHTA and CDR2 is FQGNSA in the germline V gene. The V gene end was trimmed by 2 bases and the J gene end by 1 base; junction bases not matched to a gene: 8. This CDR3 has 19 amino acids.

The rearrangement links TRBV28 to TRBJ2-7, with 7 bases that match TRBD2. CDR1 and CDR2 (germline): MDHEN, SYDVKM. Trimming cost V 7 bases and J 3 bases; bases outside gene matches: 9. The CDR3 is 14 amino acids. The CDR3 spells CASTIGGGGYEQYF. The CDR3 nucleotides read TGTGCCAGCACCATAGGTGGGGGGGGCTACGAGCAGTACTTC.

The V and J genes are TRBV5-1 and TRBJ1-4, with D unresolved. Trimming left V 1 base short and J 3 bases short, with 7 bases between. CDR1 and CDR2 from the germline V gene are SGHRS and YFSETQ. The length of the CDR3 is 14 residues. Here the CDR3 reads CASSLTLANEKLFF. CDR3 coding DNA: TGCGCCAGCAGCTTGACATTGGCTAATGAAAAACTGTTTTTT. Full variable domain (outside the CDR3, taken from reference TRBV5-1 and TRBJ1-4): KAGVTQTPRYLIKTRGQQVTLSCSPISGHRSVSWYQQTPGQGLQFLFEYFSETQRNKGNFPGRFSGRQFSNSRSEMNVSTLELGDSALYLCASSLTLANEKLFFGSGTQLSVL.

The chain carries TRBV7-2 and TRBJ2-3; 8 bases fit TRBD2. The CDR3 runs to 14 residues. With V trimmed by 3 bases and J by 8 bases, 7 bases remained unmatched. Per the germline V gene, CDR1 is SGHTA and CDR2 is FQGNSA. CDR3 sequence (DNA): TGTGCCAGCAGCTTCGCGGGGGGCGGGGGTACGCAGTATTTT. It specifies CASSFAGGGGTQYF.

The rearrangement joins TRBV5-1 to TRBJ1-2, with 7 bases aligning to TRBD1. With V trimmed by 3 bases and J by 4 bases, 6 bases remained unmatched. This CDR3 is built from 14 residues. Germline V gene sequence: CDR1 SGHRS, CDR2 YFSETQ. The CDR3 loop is CASSSRQGSYGYTF. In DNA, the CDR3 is TGCGCCAGCAGCTCACGACAGGGAAGCTATGGCTACACCTTC.

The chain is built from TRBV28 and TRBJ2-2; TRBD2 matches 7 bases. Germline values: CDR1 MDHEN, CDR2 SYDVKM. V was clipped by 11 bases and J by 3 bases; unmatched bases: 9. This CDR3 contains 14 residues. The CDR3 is CAARRGGDTGELFF. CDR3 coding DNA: TGTGCCGCAAGGAGGGGAGGGGACACCGGGGAGCTGTTTTTT.

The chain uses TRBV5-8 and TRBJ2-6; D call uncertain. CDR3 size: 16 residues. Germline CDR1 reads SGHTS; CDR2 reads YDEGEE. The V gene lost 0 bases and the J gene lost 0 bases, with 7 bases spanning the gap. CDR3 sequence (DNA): TGTGCCAGCAGCTTGGGTAGGAGCTCTGGGGCCAACGTCCTGACTTTC. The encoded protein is CASSLGRSSGANVLTF. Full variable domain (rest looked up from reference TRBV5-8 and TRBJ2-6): EAGVTQSPTHLIKTRGQQATLRCSPISGHTSVYWYQQALGLGLQFLLWYDEGEERNRGNFPPRFSGRQFPNYSSELNVNALELEDSALYLCASSLGRSSGANVLTFGAGSRLTVL.

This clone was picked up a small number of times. In DNA form, the CDR3 reads TGTGCCAGCAGTGATTCCGGGGATAATTCACCCCTCCACTTT. Its translation: CASSDSGDNSPLHF. V and J are TRBV6-1 and TRBJ1-6; no definite D call. Germline values: CDR1 MNHNS, CDR2 SASEGT. Trimming left V 3 bases short and J 5 bases short, with 8 bases between. The CDR3 totals 14 residues.

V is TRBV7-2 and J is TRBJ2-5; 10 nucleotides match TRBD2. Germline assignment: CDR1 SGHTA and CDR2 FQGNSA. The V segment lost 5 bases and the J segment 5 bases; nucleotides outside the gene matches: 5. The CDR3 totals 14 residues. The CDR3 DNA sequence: TGTGCCAGCAGCCGGGGACTAGCGACGGAGACCCAGTACTTC. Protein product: CASSRGLATETQYF.

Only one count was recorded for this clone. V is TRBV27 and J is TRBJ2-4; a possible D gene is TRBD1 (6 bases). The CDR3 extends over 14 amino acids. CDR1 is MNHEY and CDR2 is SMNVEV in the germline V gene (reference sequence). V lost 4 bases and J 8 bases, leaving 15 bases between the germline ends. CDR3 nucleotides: TGTGCCAGCAGTTCACAGGGCGGGTGGGACATTCAGTACTTC. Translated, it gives CASSSQGGWDIQYF.

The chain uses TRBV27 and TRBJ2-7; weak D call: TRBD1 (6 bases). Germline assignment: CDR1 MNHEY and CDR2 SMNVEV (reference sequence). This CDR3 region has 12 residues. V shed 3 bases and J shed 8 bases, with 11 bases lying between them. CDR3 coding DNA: TGTGCCAGCAGTTTCTCTCAGGGGAAGCAGTACTTC. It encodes CASSFSQGKQYF.

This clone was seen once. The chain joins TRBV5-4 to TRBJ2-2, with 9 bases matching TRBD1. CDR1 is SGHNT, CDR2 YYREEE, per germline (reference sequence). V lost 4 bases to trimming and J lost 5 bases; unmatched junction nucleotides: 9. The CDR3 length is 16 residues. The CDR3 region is CASSPGQGSSTGELFF. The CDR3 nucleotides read TGTGCCAGCAGCCCCGGACAGGGGAGTTCTACCGGGGAGCTGTTTTTT.